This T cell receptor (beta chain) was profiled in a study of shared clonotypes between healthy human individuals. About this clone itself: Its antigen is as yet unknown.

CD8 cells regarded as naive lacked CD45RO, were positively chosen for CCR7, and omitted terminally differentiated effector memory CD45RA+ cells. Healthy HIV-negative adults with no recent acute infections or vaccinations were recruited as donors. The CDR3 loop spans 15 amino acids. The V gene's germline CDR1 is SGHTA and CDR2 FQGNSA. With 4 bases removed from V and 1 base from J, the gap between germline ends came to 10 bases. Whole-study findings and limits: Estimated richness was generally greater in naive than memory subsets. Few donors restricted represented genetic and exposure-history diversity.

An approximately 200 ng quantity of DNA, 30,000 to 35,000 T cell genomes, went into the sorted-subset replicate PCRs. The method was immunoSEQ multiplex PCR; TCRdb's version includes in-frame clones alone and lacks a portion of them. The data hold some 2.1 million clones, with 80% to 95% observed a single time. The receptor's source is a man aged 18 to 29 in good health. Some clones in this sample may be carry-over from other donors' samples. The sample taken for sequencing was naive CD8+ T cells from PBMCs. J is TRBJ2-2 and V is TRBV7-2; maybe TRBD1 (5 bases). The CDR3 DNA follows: TGTGCCAGCAGCTCCCGACAGCTGAACACCGGGGAGCTGTTTTTT. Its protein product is CASSSRQLNTGELFF.